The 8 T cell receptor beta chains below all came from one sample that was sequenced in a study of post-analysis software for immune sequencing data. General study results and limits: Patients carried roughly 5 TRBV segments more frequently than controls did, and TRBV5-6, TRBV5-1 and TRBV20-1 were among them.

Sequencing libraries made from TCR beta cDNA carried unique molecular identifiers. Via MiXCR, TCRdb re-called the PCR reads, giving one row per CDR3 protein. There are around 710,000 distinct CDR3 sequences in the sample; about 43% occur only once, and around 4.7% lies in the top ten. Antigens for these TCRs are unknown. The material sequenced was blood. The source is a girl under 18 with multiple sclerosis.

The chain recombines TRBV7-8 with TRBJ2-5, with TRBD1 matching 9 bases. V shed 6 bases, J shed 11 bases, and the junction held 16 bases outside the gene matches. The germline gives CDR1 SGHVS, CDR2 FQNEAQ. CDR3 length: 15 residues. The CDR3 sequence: CASSHNPGQGLEQYF. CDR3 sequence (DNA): TGTGCCAGCAGTCATAACCCGGGACAGGGTTTGGAGCAGTACTTC.

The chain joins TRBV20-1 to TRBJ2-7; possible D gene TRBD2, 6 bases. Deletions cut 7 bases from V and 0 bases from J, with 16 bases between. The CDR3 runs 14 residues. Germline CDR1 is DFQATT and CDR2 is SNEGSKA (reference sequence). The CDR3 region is CSGAGGVISYEQYF. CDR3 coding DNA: TGCAGTGGCGCCGGGGGTGTCATCTCCTACGAGCAGTACTTC.

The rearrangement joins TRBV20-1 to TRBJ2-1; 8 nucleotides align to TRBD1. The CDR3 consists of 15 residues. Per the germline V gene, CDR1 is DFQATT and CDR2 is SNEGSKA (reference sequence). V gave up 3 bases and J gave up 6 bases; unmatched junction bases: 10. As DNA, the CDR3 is TGCAGTGCTAGCGGTACAGGGGGTACCAGCAATGAGCAGTTCTTC. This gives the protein CSASGTGGTSNEQFF.

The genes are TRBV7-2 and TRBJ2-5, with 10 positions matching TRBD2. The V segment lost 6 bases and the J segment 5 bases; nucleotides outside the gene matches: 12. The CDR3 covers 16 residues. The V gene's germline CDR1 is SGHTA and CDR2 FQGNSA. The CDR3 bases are TGTGCCAGCAGATCCGGACTAGCGGTCCGGAGGGAGACCCAGTACTTC. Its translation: CASRSGLAVRRETQYF.

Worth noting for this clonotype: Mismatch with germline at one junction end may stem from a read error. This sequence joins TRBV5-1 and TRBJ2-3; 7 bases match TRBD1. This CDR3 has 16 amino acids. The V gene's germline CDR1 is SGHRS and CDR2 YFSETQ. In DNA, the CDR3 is TGCGCCAGCAGCTCTACTACAGGGGCTAGCACAGATACGCGGTATTTT. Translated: CASSSTTGASTDTRYF.

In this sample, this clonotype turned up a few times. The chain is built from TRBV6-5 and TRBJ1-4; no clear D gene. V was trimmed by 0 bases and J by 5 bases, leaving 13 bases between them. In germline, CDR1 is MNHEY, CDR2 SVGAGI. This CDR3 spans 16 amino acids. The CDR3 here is CASSYSRPETNEKLFF. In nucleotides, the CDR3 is TGTGCCAGCAGTTACTCGCGGCCAGAAACCAATGAAAAACTGTTTTTT.

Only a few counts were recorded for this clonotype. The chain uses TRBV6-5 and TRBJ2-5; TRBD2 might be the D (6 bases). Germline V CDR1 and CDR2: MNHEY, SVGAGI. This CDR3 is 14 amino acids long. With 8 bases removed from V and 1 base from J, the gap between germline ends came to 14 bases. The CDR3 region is CASWGRGTQETQYF. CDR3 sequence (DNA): TGTGCCAGCTGGGGCCGGGGGACCCAAGAGACCCAGTACTTC.

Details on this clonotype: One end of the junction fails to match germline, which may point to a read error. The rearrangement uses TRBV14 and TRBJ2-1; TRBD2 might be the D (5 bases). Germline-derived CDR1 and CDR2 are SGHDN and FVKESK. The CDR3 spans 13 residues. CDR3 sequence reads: CASNQAGVGEQFF. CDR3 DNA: TGTGCCAGCAACCAAGCCGGGGTCGGTGAGCAGTTCTTC.